The rows below give T cell receptor beta chains drawn from one sample of a study of response to subunit inactivated influenza vaccine. TCRdb analysed the RT-PCR reads with MiXCR anew, one entry per CDR3 protein. The table lists about 480,000 distinct CDR3 sequences, roughly 9.7% of them singletons. Sequenced material: PBMCs from blood, taken 45 days after vaccination. The receptors come from a man aged 45 to 65 who received an inactivated influenza vaccine. Each CDR3 is given with its conserved first and last residue. The D gene is left open where the match is weak. A clone size is listed for some rows: how often the clone was seen (once, few, many), or a class if it is expanded.

TRBV12-3/TRBV12-4	few	.	TRBJ2-3	CASSLGRGGSTDTQYF	TGTGCCAGCAGTTTAGGAAGGGGGGGGAGCACAGATACGCAGTATTTT
TRBV20-1	many	TRBD2	TRBJ2-7	CSAWPSGATYEQYF	TGCAGTGCTTGGCCTAGCGGGGCTACCTACGAGCAGTACTTC
TRBV4-3	few	.	TRBJ2-1	CASSQNSGGGYNEQFF	TGCGCCAGCAGCCAAAATAGCGGAGGGGGGTACAATGAGCAGTTCTTC
TRBV15	many	TRBD1	TRBJ1-2	CATSRDGSRTGNGYTF	TGTGCCACCAGCAGAGATGGTTCCAGGACAGGGAATGGCTACACCTTC
TRBV7-2	many	.	TRBJ2-3	CASSLGRAGLGRDTQYF	TGTGCCAGCAGCTTAGGTCGGGCAGGTTTAGGTAGAGATACGCAGTATTTT
TRBV20-1	many	TRBD2	TRBJ2-4	CSASGGSGAPKNIQYF	TGCAGTGCCAGCGGGGGTAGCGGTGCCCCCAAAAACATTCAGTACTTC
TRBV6-1	.	.	TRBJ2-1	CASNPLASRYNEQFF	TGTGCCAGCAACCCCCTAGCGTCCCGCTACAATGAGCAGTTCTTC
TRBV20-1	.	TRBD1	TRBJ1-4	CSAIAPPGQGDGGEKLFF	TGCAGTGCTATCGCCCCCCCGGGACAGGGGGACGGTGGAGAAAAACTGTTTTTT
TRBV4-3	many	.	TRBJ1-2	CASSQALGGPYGYTF	TGCGCCAGCAGCCAAGCCCTGGGAGGCCCCTATGGCTACACCTTC
TRBV4-1	few	TRBD1	TRBJ1-5	CASSRGQGTGQPQHF	TGCGCCAGCAGCCGTGGACAGGGGACGGGTCAGCCCCAGCATTTT
TRBV20-1	many	.	TRBJ2-3	CSARGAGQDTQYF	TGCAGTGCTAGGGGGGCAGGGCAAGATACGCAGTATTTT
TRBV29-1	few	.	TRBJ1-1	CSVEGTLLTEAFF	TGCAGCGTAGAGGGCACATTACTCACTGAAGCTTTCTTT
TRBV24-1	.	.	TRBJ2-3	CATSDSRVGADTQYF	TGTGCCACCAGTGATTCGCGGGTTGGAGCAGATACGCAGTATTTT
TRBV11-2	few	.	TRBJ2-7	CASSLEIRRDNYEQYF	TGTGCCAGCAGCTTAGAAATTAGGAGGGACAATTACGAGCAGTACTTC
TRBV27	many	TRBD1	TRBJ1-1	CASSTGQMNTEAFF	TGTGCCAGCAGTACGGGACAGATGAACACTGAAGCTTTCTTT
TRBV7-6	many	.	TRBJ2-7	CASSAEQGFDEQYF	TGTGCCAGCAGCGCTGAACAGGGTTTCGACGAGCAGTACTTC
TRBV28	.	.	TRBJ2-1	CASGRQSPSYNEQFF	TGTGCCAGCGGACGACAGTCACCCTCCTACAATGAGCAGTTCTTC
TRBV25-1	.	.	TRBJ2-7	CASSDSGGAYEQYF	TGTGCCAGCAGTGATTCCGGGGGTGCCTACGAGCAGTACTTC
TRBV28	.	.	TRBJ2-3	CASSLYDSGTDTQYF	TGTGCCAGCAGTTTGTACGACTCGGGCACAGATACGCAGTATTTT
TRBV7-9	.	.	TRBJ1-4	CASSFGGAGEKLFF	TGTGCCAGCAGCTTTGGGGGGGCTGGAGAAAAACTGTTTTTT
TRBV4-1	few	TRBD2	TRBJ2-1	CASSLRSGAYNEQFF	TGCGCCAGCAGCCTCCGCAGCGGGGCCTACAATGAGCAGTTCTTC
TRBV28	.	TRBD2	TRBJ2-7	CASRVAAGAYEQYF	TGTGCCAGCAGGGTGGCAGCGGGAGCCTACGAGCAGTACTTC
TRBV6-5	many	.	TRBJ1-5	CASNTAKGSNQPQHF	TGTGCCAGCAATACTGCGAAGGGGAGCAATCAGCCCCAGCATTTT
TRBV10-2	.	.	TRBJ1-4	CASTSRGGLTNEKLFF	TGCGCCAGCACCTCACGGGGAGGTCTTACTAATGAAAAACTGTTTTTT
TRBV5-1	few	.	TRBJ2-7	CASRKDRRGSYEQYF	TGCGCCAGCAGAAAAGACAGGCGAGGGTCCTACGAGCAGTACTTC
TRBV20-1	.	.	TRBJ1-2	CSAGTPAGGYTF	TGCAGTGCAGGGACCCCGGCGGGCGGCTACACCTTC
TRBV24-1	few	.	TRBJ1-2	CATSDDGGRYGYTF	TGTGCCACCAGTGATGACGGTGGGCGATATGGCTACACCTTC
TRBV5-1	.	TRBD2	TRBJ2-1	CASSSRGGPDNEQFF	TGCGCCAGCAGCTCTCGGGGGGGCCCCGATAATGAGCAGTTCTTC
TRBV4-1	.	.	TRBJ1-1	CASRHRNMNTEAFF	TGCGCCAGCAGACACAGGAATATGAACACTGAAGCTTTCTTT
TRBV6-2/TRBV6-3	few	.	TRBJ2-6	CASSYARRIPLSSGANVLTF	TGTGCCAGCAGTTACGCCCGGAGGATCCCCTTATCCTCTGGGGCCAACGTCCTGACTTTC
TRBV12-3/TRBV12-4	many	.	TRBJ2-1	CASSLLSSNEQFF	TGTGCCAGCTCCCTTCTCTCTAGCAATGAGCAGTTCTTC
TRBV6-1	many	.	TRBJ2-3	CASTGRATSTDTQYF	TGTGCCAGCACCGGTAGGGCAACTAGCACAGATACGCAGTATTTT
TRBV10-3	many	.	TRBJ2-2	CAISERGPGELFF	TGTGCCATCAGTGAACGTGGTCCCGGGGAGCTGTTTTTT
TRBV12-3/TRBV12-4	few	.	TRBJ1-1	CASSFAFLGKNTEAFF	TGTGCCAGCAGTTTTGCTTTTCTGGGAAAGAACACTGAAGCTTTCTTT
TRBV7-6	many	.	TRBJ1-6	CASSPGGPTPLHF	TGTGCCAGCAGCCCGGGCGGCCCTACACCCCTCCACTTT
TRBV9	few	.	TRBJ1-1	CASSAPPDRNTEAFF	TGTGCCAGCAGCGCCCCTCCGGACAGGAACACTGAAGCTTTCTTT
TRBV28	.	.	TRBJ2-5	CASSSSGVGETQYF	TGTGCCAGCAGTTCCTCAGGGGTGGGCGAGACCCAGTACTTC
TRBV9	few	.	TRBJ2-1	CASSVPGLGKFF	TGTGCCAGCAGCGTCCCGGGACTTGGGAAGTTCTTC
TRBV2	.	.	TRBJ2-1	CASTQYEQFF	TGTGCCAGCACCCAGTATGAGCAGTTCTTC
TRBV7-2	.	TRBD1	TRBJ1-1	CASSLAQTGGTEAFF	TGTGCCAGCAGCTTAGCCCAGACAGGGGGCACTGAAGCTTTCTTT
TRBV20-1	.	TRBD2	TRBJ2-7	CSARQRGSYEQYF	TGCAGTGCACGTCAGCGGGGGAGCTACGAGCAGTACTTC
TRBV12-3/TRBV12-4	few	TRBD2	TRBJ2-3	CASSFTSGGSGTQYF	TGTGCCAGCAGTTTCACTAGCGGGGGATCTGGTACGCAGTATTTT
TRBV12-3/TRBV12-4	many	.	TRBJ2-1	CASSFAGEQFF	TGTGCCAGCAGTTTCGCCGGGGAGCAGTTCTTC
TRBV15	few	.	TRBJ1-4	CATSRDKGTGEKLFF	TGTGCCACCAGCAGAGATAAGGGTACTGGTGAAAAACTGTTTTTT
TRBV7-2	many	TRBD2	TRBJ2-7	CASSLHGREYEQYF	TGTGCCAGCAGCTTACACGGGAGGGAGTACGAGCAGTACTTC
TRBV20-1	few	TRBD2	TRBJ2-5	CSATGLAGVQETQYF	TGCAGTGCTACGGGACTAGCGGGAGTCCAAGAGACCCAGTACTTC
TRBV7-2	.	.	TRBJ1-1	CASSRGGRTEAFF	TGTGCCAGCAGCCGTGGGGGGAGGACTGAAGCTTTCTTT
TRBV4-2	.	.	TRBJ2-1	CASSQDRWAFRSLNHEQFF	TGTGCCAGCAGCCAAGATCGGTGGGCCTTCCGATCCCTCAACCATGAGCAGTTCTTC
TRBV5-4	.	.	TRBJ1-3	CASSFGGFQRVNSGNTIYF	TGTGCCAGCAGCTTTGGTGGGTTTCAGAGGGTGAACTCTGGAAACACCATATATTTT